The rows below give T cell receptor beta chains drawn from one sample of a study of Ad26.COV2.S vaccination and SARS-CoV-2 variants. Repertoires were generated with immunoSEQ multiplex PCR, while TCRdb's copy carries only in-frame clones and drops some. The sample holds some 420,000 clones, 88% seen once. Sequencing was performed on peripheral blood, taken in a trial of Ad26.COV2.S vaccine versus placebo. The receptor set was obtained from a person between 18 and 65 years old who received the Ad26.COV2.S COVID-19 vaccine or a placebo. CDR3s include the opening cysteine and the closing phenylalanine or tryptophan. Each record gives: clone size, D gene, J gene, V gene, CDR3 protein, CDR3 DNA. A D gene is named only where the DNA matches it firmly. The size of a clone is reported for some rows only, either as once, few or many, or as a class for expanded clones.

size: NA
D: NA
J: TRBJ2-1
V: TRBV6-4
CDR3: CASSWTVSSYNEQFF
DNA: TGTGCCAGCAGCTGGACGGTGAGCTCCTACAATGAGCAGTTCTTC

size: NA
D: NA
J: TRBJ2-6
V: TRBV25-1
CDR3: CASRAPRGSGANVLTF
DNA: TGTGCCAGCAGAGCTCCGAGGGGCTCTGGGGCCAACGTCCTGACTTTC

size: NA
D: NA
J: TRBJ2-3
V: TRBV9
CDR3: CASSVFGGAGTDTQYF
DNA: TGTGCCAGCAGCGTATTTGGGGGGGCCGGAACAGATACGCAGTATTTT

size: NA
D: TRBD2
J: TRBJ2-2
V: TRBV4-1
CDR3: CASSQDGAGGPRGTGELFF
DNA: TGCGCCAGCAGCCAAGATGGAGCGGGGGGACCCAGAGGGACCGGGGAGCTGTTTTTT

size: NA
D: NA
J: TRBJ1-5
V: TRBV6-6
CDR3: CASSYSMGDQPQHF
DNA: TGTGCCAGCAGTTACTCGATGGGAGATCAGCCCCAGCATTTT

size: NA
D: TRBD1
J: TRBJ1-3
V: TRBV18
CDR3: CASSAGTGLSGNTIYF
DNA: TGTGCCAGCTCAGCCGGGACAGGCCTCTCTGGAAACACCATATATTTT

size: once
D: NA
J: TRBJ2-3
V: TRBV30
CDR3: CAWSVVGGSTDTQYF
DNA: TGTGCCTGGAGTGTGGTAGGGGGAAGCACAGATACGCAGTATTTT

size: NA
D: NA
J: TRBJ2-7
V: TRBV5-6
CDR3: CASSIDISTYEQYF
DNA: TGTGCCAGCAGCATCGACATTTCTACCTACGAGCAGTACTTC

size: NA
D: NA
J: TRBJ2-1
V: TRBV6-5
CDR3: CASSRTGYWFF
DNA: TGTGCCAGCAGTCGTACGGGGTATTGGTTCTTC

size: once
D: NA
J: TRBJ1-1
V: TRBV6-5
CDR3: CASSYSIGETEAFF
DNA: TGTGCCAGCAGTTACTCGATTGGGGAAACTGAAGCTTTCTTT

size: NA
D: NA
J: TRBJ1-2
V: TRBV5-4
CDR3: CASSLVGYGGVYGYTF
DNA: TGTGCCAGCAGCTTGGTAGGATATGGGGGTGTCTATGGCTACACCTTC

size: many
D: TRBD2
J: TRBJ2-2
V: TRBV7-9
CDR3: CASSQPVGGAPGELFF
DNA: TGTGCCAGCAGCCAACCTGTCGGGGGGGCTCCCGGGGAGCTGTTTTTT

size: NA
D: TRBD1
J: TRBJ1-5
V: TRBV28
CDR3: CASSPEDRGNQPQHF
DNA: TGTGCCAGCAGTCCCGAGGACAGGGGGAATCAGCCCCAGCATTTT

size: NA
D: NA
J: TRBJ2-3
V: TRBV28
CDR3: CASSPLYTDTQYF
DNA: TGTGCCAGCAGTCCCCTATACACAGATACGCAGTATTTT

size: few
D: NA
J: TRBJ1-2
V: TRBV28
CDR3: CASRVSGKLYGYTF
DNA: TGTGCCAGCAGGGTCTCAGGGAAATTATATGGCTACACCTTC

size: NA
D: TRBD2
J: TRBJ2-3
V: TRBV7-2
CDR3: CASSSRLAGDGADTQYF
DNA: TGTGCCAGCAGCTCCCGACTAGCGGGGGACGGGGCAGATACGCAGTATTTT

size: NA
D: NA
J: TRBJ1-5
V: TRBV10-2
CDR3: CASSQNREQPQHF
DNA: TGCGCCAGCAGTCAGAACAGGGAGCAGCCCCAGCATTTT

size: NA
D: TRBD2
J: TRBJ2-3
V: TRBV20-1
CDR3: CSASQGRGDLDTQYF
DNA: TGCAGTGCTAGTCAAGGACGGGGGGATTTAGATACGCAGTATTTT

size: NA
D: NA
J: TRBJ2-1
V: TRBV6-2/TRBV6-3
CDR3: CASSYLDSASYNEQFF
DNA: TGTGCCAGCAGTTACCTTGATAGCGCATCCTACAATGAGCAGTTCTTC

size: NA
D: NA
J: TRBJ2-7
V: TRBV5-1
CDR3: CASSLGAPSYEQYF
DNA: TGCGCCAGCAGCTTGGGGGCACCCTCCTACGAGCAGTACTTC

size: NA
D: NA
J: TRBJ1-6
V: TRBV11-2
CDR3: CASSLDGRALHF
DNA: TGTGCCAGCAGCTTAGATGGGAGAGCCCTCCACTTT

size: NA
D: TRBD1
J: TRBJ1-1
V: TRBV6-5
CDR3: CASNDRGNTEAFF
DNA: TGTGCCAGCAACGACAGGGGGAACACTGAAGCTTTCTTT

size: NA
D: NA
J: TRBJ1-5
V: TRBV23-1
CDR3: CASSLKQPQHF
DNA: TGCGCCAGCAGTCTGAAACAGCCCCAGCATTTT

size: NA
D: TRBD1
J: TRBJ2-7
V: TRBV5-1
CDR3: CASSFRDRTYEQYF
DNA: TGCGCCAGCAGCTTCCGGGACAGAACCTACGAGCAGTACTTC

size: NA
D: TRBD1
J: TRBJ1-2
V: TRBV5-6
CDR3: CASSLGQGIWGYTF
DNA: TGTGCCAGCAGTTTGGGACAGGGGATTTGGGGCTACACCTTC

size: NA
D: TRBD2
J: TRBJ2-7
V: TRBV7-2
CDR3: CASSYGMSGGPEQYF
DNA: TGTGCCAGCAGCTATGGGATGTCGGGGGGTCCCGAGCAGTACTTC

size: NA
D: NA
J: TRBJ1-4
V: TRBV11-3
CDR3: CASSHRQLLNEKLFF
DNA: TGTGCCAGCAGCCACCGACAGCTCCTTAATGAAAAACTGTTTTTT

size: NA
D: TRBD1
J: TRBJ2-7
V: TRBV6-2/TRBV6-3
CDR3: CASSARDRGYEQYF
DNA: TGTGCCAGCAGTGCCAGGGACAGGGGGTACGAGCAGTACTTC

size: NA
D: NA
J: TRBJ1-1
V: TRBV12-3/TRBV12-4
CDR3: CASSFGGTEAFF
DNA: TGTGCCAGCAGTTTCGGGGGAACTGAAGCTTTCTTT

size: NA
D: TRBD1
J: TRBJ2-1
V: TRBV6-5
CDR3: CASSRTGGYNEQFF
DNA: TGTGCCAGCAGCCGGACAGGGGGATACAATGAGCAGTTCTTC

size: NA
D: NA
J: TRBJ1-1
V: TRBV7-9
CDR3: CASSLDPTPEAFF
DNA: TGTGCCAGCAGCCTAGACCCTACCCCTGAAGCTTTCTTT

size: NA
D: NA
J: TRBJ2-5
V: TRBV7-2
CDR3: CASSLIREETQYF
DNA: TGTGCCAGCAGCTTAATCCGCGAGGAGACCCAGTACTTC

size: once
D: TRBD1
J: TRBJ1-2
V: TRBV6-2/TRBV6-3
CDR3: CASSMTGGGYTF
DNA: TGTGCCAGCAGCATGACAGGGGGCGGCTACACCTTC

size: NA
D: NA
J: TRBJ2-1
V: TRBV30
CDR3: CAWSDPRTWKSSYNEQFF
DNA: TGTGCCTGGAGCGACCCCAGGACTTGGAAGAGCTCCTACAATGAGCAGTTCTTC

size: NA
D: TRBD1
J: TRBJ2-1
V: TRBV11-1
CDR3: CASLDRVAYNEQFF
DNA: TGTGCCAGCTTAGACAGGGTCGCCTACAATGAGCAGTTCTTC

size: once
D: NA
J: TRBJ1-5
V: TRBV7-2
CDR3: CASSPQRGSQPQHF
DNA: TGTGCCAGCAGCCCCCAGCGCGGCAGTCAGCCCCAGCATTTT

size: few
D: TRBD1
J: TRBJ1-6
V: TRBV11-2
CDR3: CASSSGQLNSPLHF
DNA: TGTGCCAGCAGCTCGGGACAGCTCAATTCACCCCTCCACTTT